Given below is one T cell receptor beta chain in context. Its target is unknown. The sample belongs to a study of CD8 T cells in ankylosing spondylitis. It was by quantitative 5'-RACE with molecular barcodes that TCR beta libraries were made. From the 5' RACE reads, TCRdb called clonotypes with MiXCR, one entry per CDR3 protein. Of about 220,000 distinct CDR3 sequences in the sample, more than 25% were seen once. Germline CDR1 and CDR2: LGHDT and YNNKEL (reference sequence). V lost 3 bases and J 7 bases, leaving 19 bases between the germline ends. CDR3 length: 16 residues. The study, taken as a whole, reports: Disease-linked clones bore a CD8+ phenotype and were relatively rare in peripheral blood.

The V and J genes are TRBV3-1 and TRBJ2-1; TRBD1 or TRBD2 may be the D gene (5 bases each). Source material: blood, either unsorted or a sorted T cell fraction (not recorded which). The source is a male donor with ankylosing spondylitis or in good health (not recorded which). CDR3 sequence: CASSHRPFGTANEQFF. The CDR3, as DNA: TGTGCCAGCAGCCATCGCCCCTTTGGGACCGCGAATGAGCAGTTCTTC.